This TCR beta chain was captured by sequencing in a study of response to subunit inactivated influenza vaccine. J gave up 4 bases and V 6 bases, and 4 bases lay outside the gene matches. The length of the CDR3 is 14 residues. In TCRdb, the RT-PCR reads were re-called with MiXCR into one record per CDR3 protein. Here the sample spans some 540,000 distinct CDR3 sequences, around 21% being singletons. The same sample was also used in a study of T cells expressing NK-cell markers. From that paper: 5'RACE template switching built TCR beta cDNA with unique molecular identifiers. Once again these clonotypes came out on top in the CD3+CD56-NKG2C+ fraction of several donors.

The material was CD4+ T cells sorted from PBMCs, obtained less than 13 days after vaccination. The chain uses TRBV12-3 or TRBV12-4 and TRBJ1-4; 8 bases fit TRBD1. The TCR was taken from a man between 45 and 60 years old who received an inactivated influenza vaccine. CDR3 in amino acids: CASSRTGSNEKLFF. The CDR3 nucleotides are TGTGCCAGCAGCCGGACAGGGAGTAATGAAAAACTGTTTTTT.